This T cell receptor (beta chain) was retrieved from a study of Ad26.COV2.S vaccination and SARS-CoV-2 variants. The study's findings and limits: The TCR breadth and depth analyses may have understated or missed part of the total T cell responses.

Trimming pared 5 bases from V and 5 bases from J, leaving 13 bases between. The germline V gene has CDR1 SGHAT and CDR2 FQNNGV. CDR3 length: 15 amino acids. On this clone itself: Its specificity is not known.

Treatment in this sample: 15 to 20 received Ad26.COV2.S at low or high dose, single or two shots; 5 received placebo; per-sample allocation not given. Sampling was performed 63 days after the first vaccine or placebo injection. It was Wuhan-strain SARS-CoV-2 spike that the Ad26 vaccine vector expressed. Assay: immunoSEQ multiplex PCR; the TCRdb copy retains only in-frame clones and omits some. Of under 500,000 clones listed, about 90% were seen once; the top ten hold more than 1.5%. The receptor's source is a person between 18 and 60 years old who received the Ad26.COV2.S COVID-19 vaccine or a placebo. Sequences were derived from peripheral blood, sampled in a trial of Ad26.COV2.S vaccine versus placebo. The V call is TRBV11-2, the J call TRBJ1-6, with a possible D match to TRBD1 (5 bases). Here the CDR3 reads CASSLGGYDNSPLHF. The CDR3 nucleotides read TGTGCCAGCAGCCTTGGGGGGTACGATAATTCACCCCTCCACTTT.